This T cell receptor beta chain appears in the sequencing data of a study of beta chain features in type 1 diabetes. Across the whole study: Regarding age, gender and cell yields, patients proved similar to healthy donors.

The CDR3 runs to 13 residues. Per the germline V gene, CDR1 is MNHEY and CDR2 is SMNVEV (reference sequence). Trimming stripped 4 bases from V and 8 bases from J, with 12 bases between. Worth noting for this clone: Its specificity is unknown.

TCRB transcripts that were expressed got sequenced, as all of the isolated RNA had been reverse transcribed. Clones were sequenced by immunoSEQ multiplex PCR, and TCRdb holds only the in-frame ones, with some missing. The sample records around 500,000 clones, roughly an eighth being singletons. The study's findings and limits: Patients' naive, central memory and regulatory TCRB repertoires appeared more alike than those of healthy donors. Sequencing of cDNA might inflate the share of cells that strongly express TCR. Moderate but significant shortening of TCRB CDR3s was recorded in all four CD4+ subsets from Type 1 diabetes patients.

Specimen: naive CD4+ T cells from blood. This clonotype was sampled from a woman between 18 and 29 years old in good health. V is TRBV27 and J is TRBJ2-4, with TRBD2 as a possible D gene (5 bases). The CDR3 DNA sequence: TGTGCCAGCAGTTCATATTTGGGAGACATTCAGTACTTC. Encoded protein: CASSSYLGDIQYF.